Sequencing of this T cell receptor (beta chain) was carried out in a study of sequential checkpoint blockade in melanoma. Overall study: First-line arms were nivolumab then ipilimumab, or the reverse, randomized 1:1. Both treatment sequences were followed by maintenance nivolumab.

The V end was cut by 3 bases, the J end by 7 bases, with 7 bases between. The CDR3 is made up of 12 amino acids. CDR1 and CDR2 (germline): SGHTA, FQGTGA. The treatment is: randomized to nivolumab then ipilimumab (arm A) or the reverse (arm B). None of the patients previously received DNA-damaging chemotherapy. PBMC sorting kept live CD3+CD8+ cells without CD19 or CD56. Sequencing used immunoSEQ multiplex PCR; TCRdb keeps in-frame clones, though not all of them. The sample holds around 21,000 clones; about four fifths are singletons and the top ten take about a tenth. This rearrangement joins TRBV7-3 to TRBJ2-1, with no clear D. The TCR comes from a human donor with melanoma. Here the sequenced sample was CD8+ T cells sorted from blood (inferred from file names), taken from a patient given nivolumab and ipilimumab in sequence. The CDR3 loop is CASSFGENEQFF. The CDR3, as DNA: TGTGCCAGCAGCTTTGGAGAAAATGAGCAGTTCTTC.